The source of this TCR beta chain is a study of CD8+CD57+ T cells in acquired aplastic anemia. CD8+CD57+ cell expansion had been shown by flow cytometry in patients chosen for sequencing. The enrolled patients all had severe acquired aplastic anemia. The template for TCR beta VDJ and CDR3 sequence profiling was genomic DNA. Each CDR3 protein is one row after TCRdb ran MiXCR on the reads. This sample carries around 79,000 distinct CDR3 sequences, under 80% of them seen once, and the ten largest clones take approximately 80%. The source of this sequence is a human donor with aplastic anemia. Sequencing input: sorted CD4+, CD8+, or CD8+CD57+ T cells (not recorded which) from PBMCs.

The CDR3 nucleotides read TGTGCCAGCAGCCTTACAGGGGGCGAGAGCGGGGAGCTGTTTTTT. Translation: CASSLTGGESGELFF. The chain is built from TRBV7-9 and TRBJ2-2; 9 bases agree with TRBD1. Losses at the gene ends were 5 bases for V and 7 bases for J; bases not matched to a gene: 8. CDR1 is SEHNR, CDR2 FQNEAQ, per germline (reference sequence). This CDR3 has 15 amino acids.